One sample yielded the 31 T cell receptor beta chains listed below, sequenced in a study of cytomegalovirus exposure and HLA in healthy donors. Use of 60 Vbeta and 13 Jbeta primers characterized the PCR. Sequenced by immunoSEQ multiplex PCR; TCRdb stores in-frame clones only, minus some. The table shows around 150,000 clones, with approximately 77% occurring only once. Material for sequencing was PBMCs. All receptors derive from a male donor in good health and CMV-seropositive.

This rearrangement joins TRBV7-8 to TRBJ2-1; D is perhaps TRBD1 (5 bases). Germline V gene lookup returns CDR1 SGHVS and CDR2 FQNEAQ. The CDR3 length is 14 residues. The ends were cut back, 5 bases at V and 0 bases at J, with 8 bases in the middle. This chain's CDR3 is CASSLDSSYNEQFF. The CDR3 nucleotides read TGTGCCAGCAGCCTAGACAGCTCCTACAATGAGCAGTTCTTC.

The chain is built from TRBV9 and TRBJ2-7; 7 bases fit TRBD1. The V and J ends lost 4 bases and 6 bases, in that order; junction bases with no gene match: 4. The CDR3 is made up of 12 amino acids. Germline assignment: CDR1 SGDLS and CDR2 YYNGEE. The CDR3 sequence is CASSPTGREQYF. DNA of the CDR3: TGTGCCAGCAGCCCGACAGGGCGCGAGCAGTACTTC.

This clone came up a few times. The chain joins TRBV6-5 to TRBJ2-2; tentative D call: TRBD1 (5 bases). Germline assignment: CDR1 MNHEY and CDR2 SVGAGI. V was pared by 6 bases and J by 1 base, with 6 bases between. This CDR3 comprises 13 residues. CDR3 in amino acids: CASRGLNTGELFF. The CDR3 bases are TGTGCCAGCAGGGGGCTGAACACCGGGGAGCTGTTTTTT.

This clone was seen a single time. The rearrangement joins TRBV4-3 to TRBJ1-2, with a possible D match to TRBD1 (5 bases). Trimming took 7 bases from V and 2 from J, leaving 14 bases between them. The length of the CDR3 is 14 residues. Germline V gives CDR1 LGHNA, CDR2 YSLEER. The CDR3, as DNA: TGCGCCAGCACCCCGGCCGGGGGAAACTATGGCTACACCTTC. Its protein product is CASTPAGGNYGYTF.

The chain joins TRBV9 to TRBJ2-2; 7 bases line up with TRBD1. Trimming at V came to 4 bases and at J to 4 bases, leaving 10 bases not matched to a gene. This CDR3 region has 16 residues. CDR1 and CDR2 (germline): SGDLS, YYNGEE. The CDR3 sequence: CASSLTGVDSTGELFF. The CDR3 nucleotides read TGTGCCAGCAGCTTAACAGGGGTGGACAGCACCGGGGAGCTGTTTTTT.

The chain links TRBV5-1 to TRBJ2-5, with TRBD1 identical over 8 bases. The CDR3 length is 18 residues. Trimming at V came to 1 base and at J to 5 bases, leaving 16 bases not matched to a gene. Germline CDR1 is SGHRS and CDR2 is YFSETQ. CDR3 DNA: TGCGCCAGCAGCTTGATGGGGACAGGATGGAGAGAGGAGGAGACCCAGTACTTC. Its protein is CASSLMGTGWREEETQYF.

On this clone: Its ends do not fully match the called genes, so a read error is possible. This chain connects TRBV7-7 to TRBJ2-7; TRBD2 is a possible D gene (5 bases). Looked up from germline, CDR1 is SSHAT and CDR2 is FNYEAQ (reference sequence). The CDR3 loop spans 13 amino acids. The CDR3 loop is CASSKTRGYEQYF. Here the CDR3 DNA reads TGTGCTAGCAGCAAGACTCGGGGCTACGAGCAGTACTTC.

J is TRBJ1-6 and V is TRBV5-1; no reliable D call. Trimming stripped 0 bases from V and 4 bases from J, with 14 bases between. The CDR3 runs 17 residues. Germline V lookup: CDR1 SGHRS, CDR2 YFSETQ. The CDR3 spells CASSLGQGGTYNSPLHF. The DNA of the CDR3 is TGCGCCAGCAGCTTGGGGCAAGGAGGAACTTATAATTCACCCCTCCACTTT.

The V gene is TRBV10-2, the J gene TRBJ1-5, with D perhaps matching TRBD1 (5 bases). This CDR3 spans 16 amino acids. Germline CDR1 is WSHSY and CDR2 is SAAADI. V lost 7 bases and J lost 2, with 18 bases in between. CDR3 sequence reads: CASTQLGGLGNQPQHF. The CDR3 DNA follows: TGCGCCAGCACCCAGTTGGGGGGGTTAGGCAATCAGCCCCAGCATTTT.

This chain joins TRBV5-4 and TRBJ1-2; 8 bases map to TRBD1. The length of the CDR3 is 15 residues. V trimming: 6 bases; J trimming: 0 bases; junction bases outside the gene matches: 7. In germline, CDR1 is SGHNT, CDR2 YYREEE (reference sequence). Written as DNA, the CDR3 is TGTGCCAGCACCACAACAGGGGGACCTAACTATGGCTACACCTTC. This sequence encodes CASTTTGGPNYGYTF. Supplemented by reference TRBV5-4 and TRBJ1-2, the full variable domain reads ETGVTQSPTHLIKTRGQQVTLRCSSQSGHNTVSWYQQALGQGPQFIFQYYREEENGRGNFPPRFSGLQFPNYSSELNVNALELDDSALYLCASTTTGGPNYGYTFGSGTRLTVV.

The rearrangement joins TRBV28 to TRBJ1-2; D is undetermined. V was trimmed by 2 bases and J by 5 bases, leaving 9 bases between them. The CDR3 covers 13 residues. Germline lookup yields CDR1 MDHEN and CDR2 SYDVKM. The CDR3 is CASSLRQVYGYTF. CDR3 in DNA: TGTGCCAGCAGTTTAAGGCAGGTGTATGGCTACACCTTC.

This sequence joins TRBV30 and TRBJ2-1, with unresolved D. V gave up 3 bases and J gave up 9 bases, with 9 bases separating them. The CDR3 length is 11 residues. The V gene's germline CDR1 is GTSNPN and CDR2 SVGIG (reference sequence). The CDR3 region is CAWRLASEQFF. As DNA, the CDR3 is TGTGCCTGGAGACTTGCGAGTGAGCAGTTCTTC.

The genes are TRBV7-2 and TRBJ1-6, with a possible D match to TRBD1 (6 bases). The CDR3 is 14 amino acids. Trimming removed 5 bases from V and 7 bases from J, with 12 bases in between. CDR1 and CDR2 from the germline V gene are SGHTA and FQGNSA. This CDR3 reads CASSPSTGNSPLHF. In nucleotides, the CDR3 is TGTGCCAGCAGCCCCAGTACAGGGAATTCACCCCTCCACTTT.

This clone was observed a single time. The chain couples TRBV5-4 to TRBJ2-2; D gene unclear. Trimming cost V 3 bases and J 3 bases, with 12 bases left between them. The CDR3 consists of 15 residues. CDR1 and CDR2 from the germline V gene are SGHNT and YYREEE (reference sequence). The CDR3, as DNA: TGTGCCAGCAGCTCCCCCCGGTCCCACACCGGGGAGCTGTTTTTT. It is translated as CASSSPRSHTGELFF.

This chain links TRBV6-6 with TRBJ2-7, with a weak D call TRBD1 (5 bases). Germline V gene lookup returns CDR1 MNHNY and CDR2 SVGAGI (reference sequence). The CDR3 runs to 14 residues. V was shortened by 6 bases and J by 2 bases, with 14 bases between the two germline ends. This chain's CDR3 is CASRVFLGAYEQYF. The CDR3 DNA reads TGTGCCAGCAGGGTCTTCTTAGGGGCCTACGAGCAGTACTTC.

This clone was recorded a few times. This chain joins TRBV30 and TRBJ1-4; the D gene is possibly TRBD1 (6 bases). The CDR3 spans 14 residues. Trimming stripped 5 bases from V and 3 bases from J, with 13 bases between. Germline-derived CDR1 and CDR2 are GTSNPN and SVGIG (reference sequence). CDR3 nucleotides: TGTGCCTGGGGGGAGGGGGTTTCTAATGAAAAACTGTTTTTT. It specifies CAWGEGVSNEKLFF.

The genes are TRBV27 and TRBJ1-1; TRBD1 matches at 10 bases. V shed 6 bases, J shed 5 bases, and the junction held 15 bases outside the gene matches. CDR1 is MNHEY and CDR2 is SMNVEV in the germline V gene (reference sequence). The CDR3 consists of 17 residues. CDR3 DNA: TGTGCCAGCAGAAACCGGGACAGGGGCCTCCTGAGGACTGAAGCTTTCTTT. Its translation is CASRNRDRGLLRTEAFF.

The genes are TRBV4-1 and TRBJ2-7; D is perhaps TRBD1 (6 bases). Germline CDR1 and CDR2: MGHRA and YSYEKL. Trimming removed 3 bases from V and 6 bases from J, with 18 bases in between. The CDR3 covers 15 residues. The CDR3 sequence is CASSQRQQGFGEQYF. The DNA for the CDR3 is TGCGCCAGCAGCCAGCGCCAACAGGGATTCGGCGAGCAGTACTTC.

Concerning this clone itself: Its ends do not fully match the called genes, so a read error is possible. The chain couples TRBV7-7 to TRBJ2-2; the match to TRBD2 covers 7 bases. Germline values: CDR1 SSHAT, CDR2 FNYEAQ (reference sequence). This CDR3 has 16 amino acids. The CDR3 sequence: CASSFSLGRGTGELFF. The CDR3 DNA reads as TGTGCTAGCAGCTTCTCACTAGGGAGGGGCACCGGGGAGCTGTTTTTT. The complete variable domain, with remaining parts taken from reference TRBV7-7 and TRBJ2-2, reads GAGVSQSPRYKVTKRGQDVTLRCDPISSHATLYWYQQALGQGPEFLTYFNYEAQPDKSGLPSDRFSAERPEGSISTLTIQRTEQRDSAMYRCASSFSLGRGTGELFFGEGSRLTVL.

Concerning this clone: This likely came from a read error, as a far larger clone is one base away. This chain joins TRBV5-6 and TRBJ2-1; 11 bases align to TRBD2. V shed 4 bases, J shed 4 bases, and the junction held 7 bases outside the gene matches. The germline V gene has CDR1 SGHDT and CDR2 YYEEEE. The CDR3 has 16 residues. CDR3 bases: TGTGCCAGCAGCCATTTAGCGGGGGGGGGATACAATGAGCAGTTCTTC. It is translated as CASSHLAGGGYNEQFF.

This sequence joins TRBV28 and TRBJ1-2; D unresolved. V shed 3 bases and J shed 1 base, with 3 bases lying between them. Germline CDR1 MDHEN, CDR2 SYDVKM. The CDR3 runs to 12 residues. The CDR3 coding sequence is TGTGCCAGCAGTTTTTATAACTATGGCTACACCTTC. This codes for CASSFYNYGYTF.

The CDR3 loop is CASSSTSGGSYEQYF. CDR3 DNA: TGTGCCAGCAGCTCCACTAGCGGGGGCTCCTACGAGCAGTACTTC. The V and J genes are TRBV5-4 and TRBJ2-7; TRBD2 agrees at 11 bases. V dropped 3 bases and J dropped 0; count of bases not matched to a gene: 2. Germline assignment: CDR1 SGHNT and CDR2 YYREEE (reference sequence). The CDR3 runs 15 residues.

V and J are TRBV6-4 and TRBJ2-1; 12 bases match TRBD2. CDR1 MRHNA and CDR2 SNTAGT come from the germline V gene. The CDR3 is 15 amino acids. V shed 6 bases and J 7 bases; nucleotides not matched to a gene: 7. The CDR3, as DNA: TGTGCCAGCAGCCCTAGCGGGGGGGCGGGGAATGAGCAGTTCTTC. It specifies CASSPSGGAGNEQFF.

This chain connects TRBV4-2 to TRBJ2-1, with 11 nucleotides matching TRBD2. Germline V gene data show CDR1 as LGHNA and CDR2 as YNFKEQ. The trim removed 3 bases at V and 7 bases at J, leaving 11 bases unmatched. This CDR3 has 17 residues. CDR3 in amino acids: CASSQMHGTSGANEQFF. The CDR3 nucleotides are TGTGCCAGCAGCCAGATGCACGGGACTAGCGGCGCGAATGAGCAGTTCTTC.

This clone was found once. The chain recombines TRBV29-1 with TRBJ2-5; no definite D call. This CDR3 region has 12 residues. Trimming removed 4 bases from V and 4 bases from J, with 10 bases in between. CDR1 SQVTM and CDR2 ANQGSEA come from the germline V gene. The CDR3 loop is CSVVGSGETQYF. The CDR3 DNA follows: TGCAGCGTTGTCGGGTCGGGAGAGACCCAGTACTTC.

The gene calls are TRBV4-2 and TRBJ2-7, with 7 nucleotides matching TRBD2. The CDR3 is made up of 15 amino acids. V trimming: 0 bases; J trimming: 2 bases; junction bases outside the gene matches: 4. Germline V gene data show CDR1 as LGHNA and CDR2 as YNFKEQ. CDR3 amino acids: CASSQEGGKAYEQYF. For the CDR3, the DNA is TGTGCCAGCAGCCAAGAGGGGGGGAAGGCCTACGAGCAGTACTTC.

The V gene is TRBV2, the J gene TRBJ2-5, with D possibly being TRBD1 (6 bases). V was clipped by 4 bases and J by 2 bases, with 8 bases between them. This CDR3 is 13 amino acids long. Germline V gene lookup returns CDR1 SNHLY and CDR2 FYNNEI. CDR3 sequence (DNA): TGTGCCAGCAGTGGCGACAGGCAAGAGACCCAGTACTTC. It codes for CASSGDRQETQYF.

CDR3 nucleotides: TGTGCCAGCAGAGATGGGACAAACCAGCCCCAGCATTTT. Translated, it gives CASRDGTNQPQHF. The V and J genes are TRBV2 and TRBJ1-5, with D perhaps matching TRBD1 (6 bases). V gave up 6 bases and J gave up 7 bases, with 13 bases separating them. The CDR3 length is 13 residues. The germline gives CDR1 SNHLY, CDR2 FYNNEI.

The rearrangement links TRBV30 to TRBJ2-2; D not resolved. CDR3 length: 14 amino acids. V lost 5 bases to trimming and J lost 5 bases, with 15 bases between them. CDR1 GTSNPN and CDR2 SVGIG come from the germline V gene (reference sequence). For the CDR3, the DNA is TGTGCCTGGGGCCCCACTACGCGGACCGGGGAGCTGTTTTTT. Amino acids: CAWGPTTRTGELFF. The full variable domain, rest sourced from reference TRBV30 and TRBJ2-2, is SQTIHQWPATLVQPVGSPLSLECTVEGTSNPNLYWYRQAAGRGLQLLFYSVGIGQISSEVPQNLSASRPQDRQFILSSKKLLLSDSGFYLCAWGPTTRTGELFFGEGSRLTVL.

The chain carries TRBV11-2 and TRBJ1-4; maybe TRBD1 (5 bases). CDR3 size: 12 residues. The germline CDR1 and CDR2 sequences are SGHAT and FQNNGV. V was pared by 5 bases and J by 7 bases, with 8 bases between. The CDR3: CASSPDSEKLFF. CDR3 nucleotide sequence: TGTGCCAGCAGCCCCGACAGTGAAAAACTGTTTTTT.

This rearrangement joins TRBV12-2 to TRBJ1-2; TRBD1, as called in the table, went unchecked against the DNA. TRBV12-2 constitutes a pseudogene. The CDR3 contains 14 residues. The CDR3 sequence is CASRLDGCMGGYTF. The CDR3 region has the DNA TGTGCAAGTCGCTTAGACGGCTGCATGGGCGGCTACACCTTC.